Shown below are 11 T cell receptor beta chains from a single sample sequenced in a study of T cell changes during pregnancy in multiple sclerosis. Libraries were prepared by immunoSEQ multiplex PCR; TCRdb keeps only in-frame clonotypes and omits some of them. The table includes approximately 98,000 clones, about 92% detected once. The material was peripheral blood, obtained after pregnancy. Source of these receptors: a female donor in good health, enrolled as a control in a pregnancy study.

Points on this clone: Other DNA sequences of this sample code for an identical CDR3. The rearrangement joins TRBV18 to TRBJ1-5, with 10 nucleotides matching TRBD1. Per the germline V gene, CDR1 is KGHSH and CDR2 is LQKENI. V lost 6 bases to trimming and J lost 2 bases; unmatched junction nucleotides: 4. This CDR3 spans 15 amino acids. The CDR3 loop reads CASSPGTGGNQPQHF. CDR3 nucleotide sequence: TGTGCCAGCTCTCCCGGGACAGGGGGCAATCAGCCCCAGCATTTT. Full variable domain (remainder filled in from reference TRBV18 and TRBJ1-5): NAGVMQNPRHLVRRRGQEARLRCSPMKGHSHVYWYRQLPEEGLKFMVYLQKENIIDESGMPKERFSAEFPKEGPSILRIQQVVRGDSAAYFCASSPGTGGNQPQHFGDGTRLSIL.

V gene TRBV2 combines with J gene TRBJ2-7; 7 bases fit TRBD1. This CDR3 is 15 amino acids long. CDR1 is SNHLY and CDR2 is FYNNEI in the germline V gene. After removal of 6 bases from V and 2 bases from J, the junction contained 10 bases not matched to a gene. The CDR3 region is CASSGGQESPYEQYF. The CDR3 DNA reads TGTGCCAGCAGCGGCGGACAGGAGTCCCCCTACGAGCAGTACTTC. The full variable domain, rest sourced from reference TRBV2 and TRBJ2-7, is EPEVTQTPSHQVTQMGQEVILRCVPISNHLYFYWYRQILGQKVEFLVSFYNNEISEKSEIFDDQFSVERPDGSNFTLKIRSTKLEDSAMYFCASSGGQESPYEQYFGPGTRLTVT.

The rearrangement links TRBV7-9 to TRBJ2-6; 8 bases align to TRBD1. Per the germline V gene, CDR1 is SEHNR and CDR2 is FQNEAQ (reference sequence). This CDR3 comprises 19 residues. The V and J ends lost 5 bases and 0 bases, in that order; junction bases with no gene match: 12. The chain's CDR3 is CASSHSMDRVSSGANVLTF. CDR3 bases: TGTGCCAGCAGCCACTCGATGGACAGGGTGTCCTCTGGGGCCAACGTCCTGACTTTC.

The chain carries TRBV18 and TRBJ2-4, with 12 bases matching TRBD2. The length of the CDR3 is 18 residues. Looked up from germline, CDR1 is KGHSH and CDR2 is LQKENI. Trimming at V came to 2 bases and at J to 0 bases, leaving 5 bases not matched to a gene. CDR3 amino acids: CASSPLGLAGLAKNIQYF. For the CDR3, the DNA is TGTGCCAGCTCACCATTGGGACTAGCGGGCTTAGCCAAAAACATTCAGTACTTC. The full variable domain, its missing parts supplied by reference TRBV18 and TRBJ2-4, is NAGVMQNPRHLVRRRGQEARLRCSPMKGHSHVYWYRQLPEEGLKFMVYLQKENIIDESGMPKERFSAEFPKEGPSILRIQQVVRGDSAAYFCASSPLGLAGLAKNIQYFGAGTRLSVL.

The V gene is TRBV9, the J gene TRBJ2-2; D is unresolved. V was shortened by 4 bases and J by 1 base, with 11 bases between the two germline ends. The CDR3 loop spans 15 amino acids. Germline V gene sequence: CDR1 SGDLS, CDR2 YYNGEE. CDR3 amino acids: CASSPTSLNTGELFF. Here the CDR3 DNA reads TGTGCCAGCAGCCCCACTTCCCTGAACACCGGGGAGCTGTTTTTT.

CDR3 sequence reads: CASSQAGEAAEAFF. The CDR3 bases are TGTGCCAGCAGCCAAGCCGGAGAGGCGGCTGAAGCTTTCTTT. The rearrangement links TRBV13 to TRBJ1-1, with D hard to call. The CDR3 spans 14 residues. The germline gives CDR1 PRHDT, CDR2 FYEKMQ (reference sequence). Trimming removed 5 bases at V and 6 bases at J, with 16 bases between.

The chain is built from TRBV19 and TRBJ2-2, with 10 bases fitting TRBD2. The CDR3 is 14 amino acids. Germline CDR1 is LNHDA and CDR2 is SQIVND (reference sequence). The J segment lost 7 bases and the V segment lost 4 bases, leaving 3 bases of the junction unmatched. The CDR3 here is CASSSSGGFGELFF. The DNA for the CDR3 is TGTGCCAGTAGTAGTAGCGGGGGGTTCGGGGAGCTGTTTTTT.

The chain couples TRBV28 to TRBJ1-2; D perhaps matches TRBD1 (6 bases). The CDR3 consists of 14 residues. Germline CDR1 and CDR2: MDHEN and SYDVKM. Between the trimmed V and J ends, which lost 5 bases and 3 bases, there was a span of 13 bases. Here the CDR3 reads CASSPQTGYYGYTF. The CDR3 coding sequence is TGTGCCAGCAGTCCACAGACAGGCTACTATGGCTACACCTTC.

The chain couples TRBV5-4 to TRBJ2-1; 7 bases map to TRBD2. The germline V gene has CDR1 SGHNT and CDR2 YYREEE (reference sequence). The CDR3 length is 16 residues. Unmatched junction bases numbered 7, after V lost 4 bases and J lost 0 bases. DNA of the CDR3: TGTGCCAGCAGCCTCGGGGGGAGAAACTCCTACAATGAGCAGTTCTTC. Translation: CASSLGGRNSYNEQFF. Based on the CDR3 plus reference TRBV5-4 and TRBJ2-1, the full variable domain is ETGVTQSPTHLIKTRGQQVTLRCSSQSGHNTVSWYQQALGQGPQFIFQYYREEENGRGNFPPRFSGLQFPNYSSELNVNALELDDSALYLCASSLGGRNSYNEQFFGPGTRLTVL.

V gene TRBV27 combines with J gene TRBJ2-7, with 7 bases lining up with TRBD2. The CDR3 contains 15 residues. CDR1 and CDR2 (germline): MNHEY, SMNVEV (reference sequence). Losses at the gene ends were 6 bases for V and 4 bases for J; bases not matched to a gene: 12. This chain's CDR3 is CASRTRGGSGYEQYF. The CDR3 DNA follows: TGTGCCAGCAGGACCCGTGGCGGGAGTGGGTACGAGCAGTACTTC.

The rearrangement links TRBV28 to TRBJ2-1; 15 nucleotides line up with TRBD2. The CDR3 has 18 amino acids. Unmatched junction bases numbered 19, after V lost 6 bases and J lost 13 bases. Germline lookup yields CDR1 MDHEN and CDR2 SYDVKM. The CDR3 sequence is CASSRGLAGGLWVSGQFF. The CDR3 DNA sequence: TGTGCCAGCAGCCGAGGACTAGCGGGAGGGCTCTGGGTTTCGGGTCAGTTCTTC.